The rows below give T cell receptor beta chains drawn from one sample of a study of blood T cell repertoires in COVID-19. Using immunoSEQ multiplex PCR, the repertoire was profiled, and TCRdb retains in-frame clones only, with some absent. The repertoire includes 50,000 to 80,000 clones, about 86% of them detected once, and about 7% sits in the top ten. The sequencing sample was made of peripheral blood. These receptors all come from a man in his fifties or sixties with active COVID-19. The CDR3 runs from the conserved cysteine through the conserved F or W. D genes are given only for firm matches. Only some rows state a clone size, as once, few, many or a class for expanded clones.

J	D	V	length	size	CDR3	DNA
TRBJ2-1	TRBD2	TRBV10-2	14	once	CASAPGLDYNEQFF	TGCGCCAGTGCACCGGGACTAGACTACAATGAGCAGTTCTTC
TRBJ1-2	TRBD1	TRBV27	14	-	CASSSDRGIDGYTF	TGTGCCAGCAGTTCAGACAGGGGCATAGATGGCTACACCTTC
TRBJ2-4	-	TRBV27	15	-	CASSPQALAKNIQYF	TGTGCCAGCAGTCCCCAGGCCCTAGCCAAAAACATTCAGTACTTC
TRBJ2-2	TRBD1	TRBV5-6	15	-	CASSFPGQGVGELFF	TGTGCCAGCAGCTTCCCGGGACAGGGGGTCGGGGAGCTGTTTTTT
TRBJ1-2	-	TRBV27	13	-	CASSPRPGNGYTF	TGTGCCAGCAGCCCGAGGCCCGGCAATGGCTACACCTTC
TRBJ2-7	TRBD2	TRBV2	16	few	CASRPLTSGGSYEQYF	TGTGCCAGCAGACCCCTAACTAGCGGGGGATCCTACGAGCAGTACTTC
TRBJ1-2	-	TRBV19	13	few	CASSMGGAYGYTF	TGTGCCAGTAGTATGGGTGGGGCCTATGGCTACACCTTC
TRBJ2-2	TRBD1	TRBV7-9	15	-	CASSWGQGVSGELFF	TGTGCCAGCAGCTGGGGACAGGGGGTGTCCGGGGAGCTGTTTTTT
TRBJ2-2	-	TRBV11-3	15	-	CASSLVSTGAGELFF	TGTGCCAGCAGCTTAGTGTCGACAGGCGCCGGGGAGCTGTTTTTT
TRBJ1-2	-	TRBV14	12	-	CASSPAGYGYTF	TGTGCCAGCAGCCCGGCAGGGTATGGCTACACCTTC
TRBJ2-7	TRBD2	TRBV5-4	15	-	CASSSLAGDSYEQYF	TGTGCCAGCAGCTCACTAGCGGGGGACTCCTACGAGCAGTACTTC
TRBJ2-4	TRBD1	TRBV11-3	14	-	CASSSGTGSSIQYF	TGTGCCAGCAGTTCCGGGACAGGGTCTTCCATTCAGTACTTC
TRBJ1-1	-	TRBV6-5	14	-	CASSPSGAEPEAFF	TGTGCCAGCAGCCCGAGCGGCGCCGAGCCTGAAGCTTTCTTT
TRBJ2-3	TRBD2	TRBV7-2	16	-	CASSLAGLAGADTQYF	TGTGCCAGCAGCTTAGCGGGACTAGCGGGAGCAGATACGCAGTATTTT
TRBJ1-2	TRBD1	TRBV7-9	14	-	CASSFPGQSYGYTF	TGTGCCAGCAGCTTTCCGGGACAGTCCTATGGCTACACCTTC